Below are 20 T cell receptor beta chains sequenced from a single sample in a study of T cell responses to AZD1222 COVID-19 vaccine. Measured with immunoSEQ multiplex PCR; TCRdb has only the in-frame clones, and not every one. Among 100,000 to 150,000 clones listed, around 88% were seen once. The sequenced sample was peripheral blood, obtained on day 0 of AZD1222 vaccination. These receptors all stem from an adult in good health.

The rearrangement uses TRBV28 and TRBJ1-1; D call uncertain. V was cut by 7 bases and J by 0 bases, with 12 bases left in between. CDR1 and CDR2 (germline): MDHEN, SYDVKM. This CDR3 comprises 14 residues. Here the CDR3 reads CASIKTSLNTEAFF. For the CDR3, the DNA is TGTGCCAGCATAAAGACAAGCCTGAACACTGAAGCTTTCTTT. Combining the CDR3 with reference TRBV28 and TRBJ1-1 gives the whole variable domain DVKVTQSSRYLVKRTGEKVFLECVQDMDHENMFWYRQDPGLGLRLIYFSYDVKMKEKGDIPEGYSVSREKKERFSLILESASTNQTSMYLCASIKTSLNTEAFFGQGTRLTVV.

The J gene is TRBJ2-1, the V gene TRBV4-1; possible D gene TRBD2, 6 bases. Trimming shortened V by 0 bases and J by 7 bases, and 16 bases separated the two germline ends. The CDR3 runs to 16 residues. Germline V lookup: CDR1 MGHRA, CDR2 YSYEKL. Written as DNA, the CDR3 is TGCGCCAGCAGCCAAGATCCGGGACGGGGGTCAAATGAGCAGTTCTTC. It yields the protein CASSQDPGRGSNEQFF.

This chain joins TRBV6-5 and TRBJ1-1; D perhaps matches TRBD1 (5 bases). The CDR3 length is 15 residues. CDR1 and CDR2 from the germline V gene are MNHEY and SVGAGI. V was pared by 6 bases and J by 1 base, with 15 bases between. CDR3 sequence reads: CASRDSGTANTEAFF. The CDR3 DNA is TGTGCCAGCAGAGATTCCGGGACCGCGAACACTGAAGCTTTCTTT.

This sequence joins TRBV6-5 and TRBJ1-3, with unresolved D. Per germline, CDR1 MNHEY and CDR2 SVGAGI. The CDR3 sequence is 15 residues long. V shed 0 bases and J shed 0 bases, with 6 bases lying between them. The CDR3 loop reads CASSYSAISGNTIYF. CDR3 sequence (DNA): TGTGCCAGCAGTTACTCAGCGATCTCTGGAAACACCATATATTTT.

The chain is built from TRBV6-2 or TRBV6-3 and TRBJ2-2, with TRBD1 identical over 7 bases. Trimming took 6 bases from V and 5 from J; bases not matched to a gene: 12. Germline CDR1 and CDR2: MNHEY and SVGEGT. There are 16 residues in the CDR3. CDR3 protein: CASSPVQGDSTGELFF. In nucleotides, the CDR3 is TGTGCCAGCAGCCCTGTTCAGGGGGATTCGACCGGGGAGCTGTTTTTT.

The chain employs TRBV4-2 and TRBJ1-2; the D is unclear. Germline V gives CDR1 LGHNA, CDR2 YNFKEQ. The CDR3 extends over 13 amino acids. Trimming shortened V by 0 bases and J by 8 bases, and 10 bases separated the two germline ends. The CDR3 nucleotides read TGTGCCAGCAGCCAAGACCTCCTGGAAGGCTACACCTTC. It encodes CASSQDLLEGYTF.

The chain uses TRBV7-2 and TRBJ2-7; TRBD2 agrees at 10 bases. The CDR3 consists of 15 residues. Germline assignment: CDR1 SGHTA and CDR2 FQGNSA. The trim removed 5 bases at V and 3 bases at J, leaving 7 bases unmatched. The CDR3, as DNA: TGTGCCAGCAGCGCGTCTAGCGGGGGCGTCTACGAGCAGTACTTC. It translates to CASSASSGGVYEQYF.

The chain uses TRBV10-1 and TRBJ2-5; possibly TRBD2 for D (6 bases). This CDR3 comprises 10 residues. Germline V gene lookup returns CDR1 WNHNN and CDR2 SYGVQD (reference sequence). V was shortened by 9 bases and J by 5 bases, with 7 bases between the two germline ends. The CDR3 spells CARGGETQYF. Here the CDR3 DNA reads TGCGCCAGGGGAGGTGAGACCCAGTACTTC.

This clone was seen a few times. This chain connects TRBV7-9 to TRBJ1-2; D remains ambiguous. The CDR3 has 14 amino acids. The germline V gene has CDR1 SEHNR and CDR2 FQNEAQ (reference sequence). Trimming shortened V by 4 bases and J by 0 bases, and 9 bases separated the two germline ends. The CDR3 loop is CASSSRQTNYGYTF. Written as DNA, the CDR3 is TGTGCCAGCAGCTCGCGGCAGACTAACTATGGCTACACCTTC.

The chain employs TRBV30 and TRBJ1-5, with a possible D match to TRBD1 (6 bases). This CDR3 region has 16 residues. Germline CDR1 reads GTSNPN; CDR2 reads SVGIG (reference sequence). Trimming removed 1 base at V and 1 base at J, with 14 bases between. The CDR3 loop is CAWSGEGRGSNQPQHF. Here the CDR3 DNA reads TGTGCCTGGAGTGGAGAGGGGAGGGGGAGCAATCAGCCCCAGCATTTT. The variable domain in full, with the rest retrieved from reference TRBV30 and TRBJ1-5, is SQTIHQWPATLVQPVGSPLSLECTVEGTSNPNLYWYRQAAGRGLQLLFYSVGIGQISSEVPQNLSASRPQDRQFILSSKKLLLSDSGFYLCAWSGEGRGSNQPQHFGDGTRLSIL.

The gene calls are TRBV5-1 and TRBJ2-1; 9 bases are a match to TRBD1. This CDR3 has 15 amino acids. CDR1 SGHRS and CDR2 YFSETQ come from the germline V gene. V lost 0 bases to trimming and J lost 8 bases; unmatched junction nucleotides: 6. In DNA, the CDR3 is TGCGCCAGCAGCTTGGAGGGACAGGGCGGACATGAGCAGTTCTTC. Its protein product is CASSLEGQGGHEQFF.

The chain uses TRBV10-3 and TRBJ2-7; 11 bases match TRBD1. This CDR3 spans 14 amino acids. Germline V gives CDR1 ENHRY, CDR2 SYGVKD. Trimming at V came to 5 bases and at J to 2 bases, leaving 2 bases not matched to a gene. The CDR3 here is CAISLGQGAYEQYF. As DNA, the CDR3 is TGTGCCATCAGTTTGGGACAGGGGGCCTACGAGCAGTACTTC.

V gene TRBV6-6 combines with J gene TRBJ2-5; TRBD1 agrees at 8 bases. J gave up 5 bases and V 6 bases, and 5 bases lay outside the gene matches. This CDR3 has 13 residues. Germline V gene sequence: CDR1 MNHNY, CDR2 SVGAGI (reference sequence). As DNA, the CDR3 is TGTGCCAGCAGATCGACAGGGGTGGAGACCCAGTACTTC. Amino acids: CASRSTGVETQYF.

This chain connects TRBV6-1 to TRBJ1-5; possible D gene TRBD1, 6 bases. V lost 4 bases and J lost 1, with 14 bases in between. Germline lookup yields CDR1 MNHNS and CDR2 SASEGT. This CDR3 has 16 amino acids. The CDR3 bases are TGTGCCAGCAGTGGACCAGGGGCGGTAAGCAATCAGCCCCAGCATTTT. This encodes CASSGPGAVSNQPQHF.

The chain uses TRBV6-5 and TRBJ1-2; D gene ambiguous. CDR3 length: 13 residues. V shed 4 bases and J shed 7 bases, with 13 bases lying between them. Germline CDR1 MNHEY, CDR2 SVGAGI. DNA of the CDR3: TGTGCCAGCAGTTCTAGGGCGGTGGTTGGCTACACCTTC. It specifies CASSSRAVVGYTF.

This chain links TRBV28 with TRBJ1-2; 9 nucleotides match TRBD1. The CDR3 is made up of 13 amino acids. Germline CDR1 MDHEN, CDR2 SYDVKM. The J segment lost 5 bases and the V segment lost 5 bases, leaving 3 bases of the junction unmatched. CDR3 in DNA: TGTGCCAGCAGTCGACAGGGGGTATATGGCTACACCTTC. Protein product: CASSRQGVYGYTF.

V usage is TRBV12-2 and J usage is TRBJ1-1. TRBV12-2 is recorded as a pseudogene. The CDR3 contains 12 residues. The CDR3 loop is CASREVNTEAFF. In nucleotides, the CDR3 is TGTGCAAGTCGGGAGGTCAACACTGAAGCTTTCTTT.

This sequence joins TRBV19 and TRBJ2-7, with 7 bases matching TRBD2. Trimming took 4 bases from V and 0 from J; bases not matched to a gene: 6. Germline CDR1 reads LNHDA; CDR2 reads SQIVND (reference sequence). The length of the CDR3 is 15 residues. CDR3 nucleotide sequence: TGTGCCAGTAGTAGGGCCCCTAGCGGCTCCTACGAGCAGTACTTC. Translated, it gives CASSRAPSGSYEQYF.

The J gene is TRBJ2-3, the V gene TRBV5-5; maybe TRBD1 (6 bases). This CDR3 has 15 residues. The V end lost 4 bases, the J end lost 0 bases, and 12 bases lay between the germline ends. The germline V gene has CDR1 SGHKS and CDR2 YYEKEE (reference sequence). CDR3 amino acids: CASSHGQTSTDTQYF. CDR3 coding DNA: TGTGCCAGCAGCCACGGACAGACAAGCACAGATACGCAGTATTTT.

The J gene is TRBJ1-4, the V gene TRBV6-5; D is unresolved. Trimming removed 8 bases from V and 4 bases from J, with 11 bases in between. The CDR3 covers 13 residues. CDR1 is MNHEY, CDR2 SVGAGI, per germline. The chain's CDR3 is CASGREINEKLFF. Written as DNA, the CDR3 is TGTGCCAGCGGACGGGAAATTAATGAAAAACTGTTTTTT.